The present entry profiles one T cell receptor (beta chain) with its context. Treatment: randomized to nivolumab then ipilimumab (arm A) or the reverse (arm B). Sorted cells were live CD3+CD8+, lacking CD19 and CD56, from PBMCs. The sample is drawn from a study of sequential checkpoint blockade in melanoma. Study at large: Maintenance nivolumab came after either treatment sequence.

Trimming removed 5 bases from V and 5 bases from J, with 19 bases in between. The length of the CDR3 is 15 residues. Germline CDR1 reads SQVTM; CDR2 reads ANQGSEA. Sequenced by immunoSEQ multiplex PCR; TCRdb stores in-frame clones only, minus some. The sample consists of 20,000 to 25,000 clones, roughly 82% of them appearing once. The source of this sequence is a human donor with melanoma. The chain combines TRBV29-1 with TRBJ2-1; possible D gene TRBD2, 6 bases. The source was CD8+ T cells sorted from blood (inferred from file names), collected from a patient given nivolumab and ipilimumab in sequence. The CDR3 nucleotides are TGCAGCGTTCGCTCCATAGGGACTTCTCACAATGAGCAGTTCTTC. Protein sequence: CSVRSIGTSHNEQFF.